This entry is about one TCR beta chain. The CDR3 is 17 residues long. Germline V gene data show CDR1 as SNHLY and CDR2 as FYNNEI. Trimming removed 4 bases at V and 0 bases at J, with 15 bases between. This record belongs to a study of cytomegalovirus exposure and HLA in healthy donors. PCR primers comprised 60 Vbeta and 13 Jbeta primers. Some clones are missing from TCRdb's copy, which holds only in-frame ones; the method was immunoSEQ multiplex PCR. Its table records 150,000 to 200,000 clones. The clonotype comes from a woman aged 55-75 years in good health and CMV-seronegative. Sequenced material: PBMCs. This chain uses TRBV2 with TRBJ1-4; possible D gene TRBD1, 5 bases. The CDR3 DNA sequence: TGTGCCAGCAGTGCCAGGGCGACGTGGACAACTAATGAAAAACTGTTTTTT. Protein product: CASSARATWTTNEKLFF. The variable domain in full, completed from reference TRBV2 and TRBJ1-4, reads EPEVTQTPSHQVTQMGQEVILRCVPISNHLYFYWYRQILGQKVEFLVSFYNNEISEKSEIFDDQFSVERPDGSNFTLKIRSTKLEDSAMYFCASSARATWTTNEKLFFGSGTQLSVL.